This TCR beta chain stems from a study of T cell responses to AZD1222 COVID-19 vaccine. TCRdb's copy holds only in-frame clones and misses some; the assay was immunoSEQ multiplex PCR. The repertoire holds roughly 120,000 clones, 80% to 90% seen once, with around 8.7% in the top ten. The germline V gene encodes CDR1 SGHAT and CDR2 FQNNGV. This CDR3 region has 14 residues. Trimming took 1 base from V and 4 from J, leaving 10 bases between them. Here the sequenced sample was peripheral blood, taken on day 0 of AZD1222 vaccination. The J gene is TRBJ2-5, the V gene TRBV11-2; D possibly corresponds to TRBD2 (5 bases). The receptor's source is an adult in good health. CDR3 in amino acids: CASSLATIGETQYF. Here the CDR3 DNA reads TGTGCCAGCAGCTTAGCGACTATCGGAGAGACCCAGTACTTC.